This T cell receptor (beta chain) was found in a study of blood T cells in healthy people across ages. This clonotype came up a few times. Its target is not known. Next came a second PCR, run for roughly 6 to 11 cycles, which used a sample-barcoded 5' primer along with a J-beta primer mix. TCRdb re-called the 5' RACE reads with MiXCR, one entry per CDR3 protein. The profile shows approximately 780,000 distinct CDR3 sequences, roughly 26% of them singletons. Germline-derived CDR1 and CDR2 are LGHDT and YNNKEL (reference sequence). V dropped 4 bases and J dropped 4 bases, with 8 bases sitting between them. The CDR3 sequence is 12 residues long. Study conclusions and caveats: Strong correlation existed between TCR beta diversity and naive T cell percentage.

Separately, the same data were catalogued under a study of T cells of mothers and their children. This second report adds: The authors added sample barcodes and 2-4 random nucleotides using the M1S primer of the second PCR. Mother-child pairs who were related displayed a slightly higher overlap than unrelated pairs, a difference that was non-significant.

Sample: blood. This sequence joins TRBV3-1 and TRBJ2-7; D is undetermined. This clonotype was sampled from a boy aged 5-17 years in good health. The CDR3 is CASSRLGYEQYF. CDR3 nucleotide sequence: TGTGCCAGCAGCCGTTTAGGGTACGAGCAGTACTTC.